Below, 13 T cell receptor beta chains from the same sample are listed, as sequenced in a study of T-cell reconstitution after alpha-beta-depleted transplantation in children. The library targeted TCRbeta and was prepared with unique molecular identifiers. TCRdb re-called the PCR reads through MiXCR, storing one row per CDR3 protein. Of about 980,000 distinct CDR3 sequences in the sample, roughly 31% are singletons; the top ten hold more than 25%. The material sequenced was PBMCs, mostly from graft donor cells, taken 360 days after TCRalphabeta/CD19-depleted stem cell transplant. The receptors originated from a boy under three years old who had a stem cell transplant for SCID, so the T cells may come from the graft donor.

V gene TRBV7-6 combines with J gene TRBJ2-7; 9 bases are shared with TRBD2. This CDR3 spans 15 amino acids. Germline values: CDR1 SGHVS, CDR2 FNYEAQ. V trimming: 2 bases; J trimming: 3 bases; junction bases outside the gene matches: 5. CDR3 coding DNA: TGTGCCAGCAGCTTAAGAGCGGGGGGAATCTACGAGCAGTACTTC. Protein: CASSLRAGGIYEQYF.

V and J are TRBV20-1 and TRBJ2-5; either TRBD1 or TRBD2 may supply D (5 bases each). The CDR3 runs 13 residues. V was trimmed by 1 base and J by 3 bases, leaving 9 bases between them. Germline V gene sequence: CDR1 DFQATT, CDR2 SNEGSKA (reference sequence). The CDR3 spells CSARAGPKETQYF. Written as DNA, the CDR3 is TGCAGTGCTAGAGCGGGGCCGAAAGAGACCCAGTACTTC.

The sample holds a few counts of this clonotype. The chain recombines TRBV5-4 with TRBJ2-7; the D gene is possibly TRBD1 (6 bases). From germline, CDR1 is SGHNT and CDR2 YYREEE (reference sequence). Trimming left V 3 bases short and J 4 bases short, with 23 bases between. CDR3 length: 17 amino acids. CDR3 in DNA: TGTGCCAGCAGCTCGGTCCCACAGGGATCCCGGCGATACGAGCAGTACTTC. Translation: CASSSVPQGSRRYEQYF.

This sequence joins TRBV15 and TRBJ2-3; no reliable D call. Per germline, CDR1 LNHNV and CDR2 YYDKDF (reference sequence). The CDR3 length is 12 residues. V was shortened by 8 bases and J by 2 bases, with 8 bases between the two germline ends. Written as DNA, the CDR3 is TGTGCCACCTCGCGGAACACAGATACGCAGTATTTT. It encodes CATSRNTDTQYF.

This clonotype was counted a few times. This chain uses TRBV10-3 with TRBJ2-2, with 9 bases fitting TRBD1. Germline assignment: CDR1 ENHRY and CDR2 SYGVKD. The V segment lost 4 bases and the J segment 6 bases; nucleotides outside the gene matches: 9. This CDR3 region has 16 residues. The CDR3: CAISARAGTGSGELFF. The DNA of the CDR3 is TGTGCCATCAGTGCGCGCGCAGGGACAGGGTCCGGGGAGCTGTTTTTT.

The sample holds a few counts of this clonotype. The chain couples TRBV19 to TRBJ1-1; TRBD1 is a possible D gene (6 bases). Per the germline V gene, CDR1 is LNHDA and CDR2 is SQIVND (reference sequence). V lost 4 bases to trimming and J lost 6 bases, with 15 bases between them. The CDR3 consists of 14 residues. CDR3 sequence (DNA): TGTGCCAGTAGTAAACTACAGGGTAGGGCTGAAGCTTTCTTT. It yields the protein CASSKLQGRAEAFF.

This clonotype was counted many times. The chain combines TRBV2 with TRBJ2-7, with 14 positions matching TRBD2. The CDR3 covers 18 residues. The germline CDR1 and CDR2 sequences are SNHLY and FYNNEI. V shed 0 bases and J 4 bases; nucleotides not matched to a gene: 8. The CDR3, as DNA: TGTGCCAGCAGTGAAGCGGGACTAGCGGGGGCCGTTAAGTACGAGCAGTACTTC. Amino acid sequence: CASSEAGLAGAVKYEQYF.

This sequence joins TRBV6-1 and TRBJ2-3; 8 bases are a match to TRBD2. Germline assignment: CDR1 MNHNS and CDR2 SASEGT. Trimming at V came to 4 bases and at J to 2 bases, leaving 5 bases not matched to a gene. The CDR3 contains 15 residues. CDR3 bases: TGTGCCAGCAGTGTGGGACTAGATGTCACAGATACGCAGTATTTT. As protein: CASSVGLDVTDTQYF.

There are a few counts of this clonotype. The CDR3 loop is CASSVTPGLAGGDTDTQYF. As DNA, the CDR3 is TGTGCCAGCAGCGTCACCCCGGGACTAGCGGGGGGGGACACAGATACGCAGTATTTT. This chain connects TRBV11-1 to TRBJ2-3, with TRBD2 matching 16 bases. Trimming took 5 bases from V and 2 from J; bases not matched to a gene: 10. The length of the CDR3 is 19 residues. Germline V lookup: CDR1 SGHAT, CDR2 FQDESV (reference sequence).

This clonotype was found a few times. The rearrangement joins TRBV10-3 to TRBJ2-7; D may be TRBD2 (6 bases). CDR3 length: 18 amino acids. Germline CDR1 and CDR2: ENHRY and SYGVKD. V dropped 2 bases and J dropped 0 bases, with 20 bases sitting between them. CDR3 DNA sequence: TGTGCCATCAGTGAGGAGGTAGAGGGAGGCTCAAGCTCCTACGAGCAGTACTTC. This codes for CAISEEVEGGSSSYEQYF.

The gene calls are TRBV6-5 and TRBJ2-3; D gene unclear. The CDR3 is 16 amino acids. Trimming cost V 1 base and J 1 base, with 12 bases left between them. In germline, CDR1 is MNHEY, CDR2 SVGAGI. This CDR3 reads CASSYWAGSGTDTQYF. As DNA, the CDR3 is TGTGCCAGCAGTTACTGGGCAGGTTCTGGCACAGATACGCAGTATTTT.

The chain uses TRBV24-1 and TRBJ2-5; D assignment may be TRBD1 or TRBD2 (5 bases each). Germline CDR1 and CDR2: KGHDR and SFDVKD. The CDR3 runs 13 residues. V was trimmed by 3 bases and J by 5 bases, leaving 9 bases between them. The CDR3 DNA sequence: TGTGCCACCAGTGATGGGGGTTTGGAGACCCAGTACTTC. It codes for CATSDGGLETQYF.

This clonotype was seen a handful of times. This chain links TRBV27 with TRBJ1-1; D is undetermined. CDR1 and CDR2 (germline): MNHEY, SMNVEV (reference sequence). V was cut by 7 bases and J by 3 bases, with 15 bases left in between. This CDR3 region has 14 residues. CDR3 coding DNA: TGTGCCAGCATAGGGAGAGGGCTCGACACTGAAGCTTTCTTT. This translates into CASIGRGLDTEAFF.